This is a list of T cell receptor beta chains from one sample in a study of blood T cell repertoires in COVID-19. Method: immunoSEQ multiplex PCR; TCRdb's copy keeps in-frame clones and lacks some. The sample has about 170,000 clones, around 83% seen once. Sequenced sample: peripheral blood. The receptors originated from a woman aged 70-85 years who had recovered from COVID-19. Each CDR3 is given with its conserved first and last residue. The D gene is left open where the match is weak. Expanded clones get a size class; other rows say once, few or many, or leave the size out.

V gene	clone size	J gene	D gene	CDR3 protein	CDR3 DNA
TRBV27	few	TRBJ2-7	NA	CASSSRAGAFYEQYF	TGTGCCAGCAGTTCCCGGGCAGGGGCTTTCTACGAGCAGTACTTC
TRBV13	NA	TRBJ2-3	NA	CASSLTAGKQYF	TGTGCCAGCAGCTTAACCGCGGGGAAGCAGTATTTT
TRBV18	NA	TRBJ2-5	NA	CAGQGEGKTQYF	TGTGCCGGCCAAGGAGAGGGAAAGACCCAGTACTTC
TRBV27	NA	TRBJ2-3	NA	CASSSPARGGADTQYF	TGTGCCAGCAGTTCCCCGGCCAGAGGAGGCGCAGATACGCAGTATTTT
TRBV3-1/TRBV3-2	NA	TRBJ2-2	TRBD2	CASNRRGGITGELFF	TGTGCCAGCAACCGACGGGGGGGCATCACCGGGGAGCTGTTTTTT
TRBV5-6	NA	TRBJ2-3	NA	CASSLGIWRDRSTDTQYF	TGTGCCAGCAGCTTAGGCATCTGGAGAGACAGGAGCACAGATACGCAGTATTTT
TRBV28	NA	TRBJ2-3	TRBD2	CAIETSGITDTQYF	TGTGCCATCGAGACTAGCGGGATCACAGATACGCAGTATTTT
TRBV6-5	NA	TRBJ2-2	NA	CASRPSQGPTGELFF	TGTGCCAGCAGGCCCTCACAGGGACCCACCGGGGAGCTGTTTTTT
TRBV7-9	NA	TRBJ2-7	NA	CASSLAGGGQYF	TGTGCCAGCAGCTTAGCGGGGGGTGGGCAGTACTTC
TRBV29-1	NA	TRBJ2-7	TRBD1	CSVVLGDRGPYEQYF	TGCAGCGTGGTCCTCGGGGACAGGGGACCCTACGAGCAGTACTTC
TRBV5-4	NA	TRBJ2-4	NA	CASSATTTRAKNIQYF	TGTGCCAGCAGCGCCACAACTACCAGAGCCAAAAACATTCAGTACTTC
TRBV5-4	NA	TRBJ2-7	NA	CASSNPPARQYF	TGTGCCAGCAGCAACCCACCCGCGCGGCAGTACTTC
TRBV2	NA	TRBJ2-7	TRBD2	CASRTTSGGPYEQYF	TGTGCCAGCAGGACCACTAGCGGGGGGCCCTACGAGCAGTACTTC
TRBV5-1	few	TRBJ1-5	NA	CASSWAGGSNQPQHF	TGCGCCAGCAGCTGGGCGGGGGGTAGCAATCAGCCCCAGCATTTT
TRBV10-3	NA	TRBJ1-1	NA	CAISGQGGNTEAFF	TGTGCCATCAGTGGGCAGGGCGGGAACACTGAAGCTTTCTTT
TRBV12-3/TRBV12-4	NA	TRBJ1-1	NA	CASSLTGNTEAFF	TGTGCCAGCAGCCTAACGGGGAACACTGAAGCTTTCTTT
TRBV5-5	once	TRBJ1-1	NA	CASSLLGRNTEAFF	TGTGCCAGCAGCTTGTTGGGCCGGAACACTGAAGCTTTCTTT
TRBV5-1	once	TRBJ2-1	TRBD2	CASGTGTRFDNEQFF	TGCGCCAGCGGAACCGGGACTAGATTCGACAATGAGCAGTTCTTC
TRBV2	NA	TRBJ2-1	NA	CASISPHNEQFF	TGTGCCAGCATTAGTCCGCACAATGAGCAGTTCTTC
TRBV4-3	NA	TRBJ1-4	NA	CASSQEAPGNNEKLFF	TGCGCCAGCAGCCAAGAGGCCCCAGGAAATAATGAAAAACTGTTTTTT
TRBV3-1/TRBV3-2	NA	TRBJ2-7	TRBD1	CASTQGGGYEQYF	TGTGCCAGCACCCAAGGGGGCGGTTACGAGCAGTACTTC
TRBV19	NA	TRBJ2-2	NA	CASSASVTGELFF	TGTGCCAGTAGTGCCTCAGTCACCGGGGAGCTGTTTTTT
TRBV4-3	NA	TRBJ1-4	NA	CASSQVWAVRRSANEKLFF	TGCGCCAGCAGCCAAGTTTGGGCCGTCCGGAGGTCAGCTAATGAAAAACTGTTTTTT
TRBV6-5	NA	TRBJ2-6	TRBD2	CASGRGDGANVLTF	TGTGCCAGCGGTCGGGGGGATGGGGCCAACGTCCTGACTTTC
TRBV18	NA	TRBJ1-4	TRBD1	CASSPGSLGQIF	TGTGCCAGCTCACCAGGGAGTTTGGGACAGATTTTT